This TCR beta chain stems from a study of blood T cell repertoires in COVID-19. Turning to the study itself: Samples of COVID-19 (acute and convalescent) were obtained from the United States, Italy and Spain. PBMCs, B-cell-depleted T cells, or T cells provided the cDNA or gDNA that made up the material.

The data were produced by immunoSEQ multiplex PCR, yet TCRdb's version contains in-frame clones alone and is incomplete. The sample lists around 71,000 clones; around 83% were seen once. Unmatched junction bases numbered 8, after V lost 2 bases and J lost 11 bases. This CDR3 contains 14 residues. Germline lookup yields CDR1 LGHDT and CDR2 YNNKEL (reference sequence). Seattle patients were enrolled while actively infected and followed longitudinally. This chain connects TRBV3-1 (or the pseudogene TRBV3-2) to TRBJ1-1, with TRBD1 matching 10 bases. Sequencing used peripheral blood. The origin of this receptor is a young man with COVID-19, enrolled during active disease. The CDR3 nucleotides are TGTGCCAGCAGCCAAAATGACAGGGGGCGCGGGGCTTTCTTT. It is translated as CASSQNDRGRGAFF.